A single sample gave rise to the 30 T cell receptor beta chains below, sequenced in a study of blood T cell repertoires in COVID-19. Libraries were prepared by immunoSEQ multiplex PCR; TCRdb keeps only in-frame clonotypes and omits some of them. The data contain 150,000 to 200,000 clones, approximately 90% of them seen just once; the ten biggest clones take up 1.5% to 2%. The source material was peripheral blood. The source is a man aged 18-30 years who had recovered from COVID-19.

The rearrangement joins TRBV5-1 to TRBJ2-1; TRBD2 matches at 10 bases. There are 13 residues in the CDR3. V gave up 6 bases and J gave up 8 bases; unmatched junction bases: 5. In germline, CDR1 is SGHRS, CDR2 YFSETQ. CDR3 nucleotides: TGCGCCAGCAAGCGGGAGGGCCTACATGAGCAGTTCTTC. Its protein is CASKREGLHEQFF.

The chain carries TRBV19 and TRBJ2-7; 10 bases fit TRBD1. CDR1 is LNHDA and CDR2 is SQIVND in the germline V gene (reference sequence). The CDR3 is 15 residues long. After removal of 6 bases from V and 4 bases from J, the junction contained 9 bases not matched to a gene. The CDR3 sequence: CASSPETGGGYEQYF. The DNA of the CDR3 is TGTGCCAGTAGCCCAGAGACAGGGGGCGGGTACGAGCAGTACTTC.

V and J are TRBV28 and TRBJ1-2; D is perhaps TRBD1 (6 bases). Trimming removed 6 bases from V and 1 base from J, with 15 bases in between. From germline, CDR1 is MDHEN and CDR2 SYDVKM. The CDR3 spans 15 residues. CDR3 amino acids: CASRPSGAGNYGYTF. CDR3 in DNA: TGTGCCAGCAGGCCCTCAGGGGCCGGTAACTATGGCTACACCTTC.

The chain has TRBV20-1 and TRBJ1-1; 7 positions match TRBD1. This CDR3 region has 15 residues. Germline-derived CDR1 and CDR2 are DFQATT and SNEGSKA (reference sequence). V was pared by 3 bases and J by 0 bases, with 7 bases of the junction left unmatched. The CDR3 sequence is CSASRQGGMNTEAFF. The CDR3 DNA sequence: TGCAGTGCTAGTAGGCAGGGGGGCATGAACACTGAAGCTTTCTTT.

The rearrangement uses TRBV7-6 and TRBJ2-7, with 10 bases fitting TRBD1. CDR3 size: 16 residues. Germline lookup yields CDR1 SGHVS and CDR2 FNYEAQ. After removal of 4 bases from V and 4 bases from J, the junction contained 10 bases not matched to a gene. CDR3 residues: CASSSGGGQGTYEQYF. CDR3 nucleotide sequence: TGTGCCAGCAGCTCAGGGGGGGGACAGGGGACTTACGAGCAGTACTTC.

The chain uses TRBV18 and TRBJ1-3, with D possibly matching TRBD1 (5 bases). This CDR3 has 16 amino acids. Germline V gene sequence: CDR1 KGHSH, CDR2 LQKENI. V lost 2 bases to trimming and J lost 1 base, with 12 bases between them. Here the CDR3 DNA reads TGTGCCAGCTCACCATCCGGACAACAGTCTGGAAACACCATATATTTT. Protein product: CASSPSGQQSGNTIYF.

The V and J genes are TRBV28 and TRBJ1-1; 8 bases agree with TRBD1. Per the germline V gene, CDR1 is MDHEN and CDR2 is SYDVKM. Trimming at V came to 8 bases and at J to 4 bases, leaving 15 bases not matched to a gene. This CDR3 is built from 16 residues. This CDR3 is CASPSAAGTGLTEAFF. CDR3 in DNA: TGTGCCAGCCCTAGCGCCGCCGGGACAGGCCTCACTGAAGCTTTCTTT.

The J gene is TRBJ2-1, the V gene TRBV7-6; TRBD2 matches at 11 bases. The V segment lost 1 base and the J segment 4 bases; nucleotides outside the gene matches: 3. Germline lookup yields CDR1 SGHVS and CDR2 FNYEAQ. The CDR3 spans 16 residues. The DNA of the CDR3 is TGTGCCAGCAGCTTAGTAGGGACTAGCGGTTACAATGAGCAGTTCTTC. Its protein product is CASSLVGTSGYNEQFF.

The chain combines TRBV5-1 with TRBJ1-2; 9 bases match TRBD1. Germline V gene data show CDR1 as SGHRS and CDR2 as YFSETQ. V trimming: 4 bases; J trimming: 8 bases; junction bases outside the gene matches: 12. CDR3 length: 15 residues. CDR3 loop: CASSPGWGQGFGYTF. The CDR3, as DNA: TGCGCCAGCAGCCCAGGCTGGGGACAGGGCTTCGGCTACACCTTC.

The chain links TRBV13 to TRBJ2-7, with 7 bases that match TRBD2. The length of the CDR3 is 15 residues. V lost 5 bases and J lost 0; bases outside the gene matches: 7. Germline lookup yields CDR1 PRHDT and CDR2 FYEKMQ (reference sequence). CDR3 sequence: CASSPGLAASYEQYF. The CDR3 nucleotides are TGTGCCAGCAGCCCTGGGCTAGCGGCCTCCTACGAGCAGTACTTC.

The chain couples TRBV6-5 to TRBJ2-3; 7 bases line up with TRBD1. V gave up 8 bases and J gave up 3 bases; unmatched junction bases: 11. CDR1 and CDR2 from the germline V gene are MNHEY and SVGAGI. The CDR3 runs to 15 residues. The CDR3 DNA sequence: TGTGCCAGCTCGAGGGGGCAGGGACAAACAGATACGCAGTATTTT. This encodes CASSRGQGQTDTQYF.

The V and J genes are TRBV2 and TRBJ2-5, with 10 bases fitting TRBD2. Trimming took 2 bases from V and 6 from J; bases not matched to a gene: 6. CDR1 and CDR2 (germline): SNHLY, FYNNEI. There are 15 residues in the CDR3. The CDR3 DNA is TGTGCCAGCAGTGAACCCCCTAGCGGGAGAAAGACCCAGTACTTC. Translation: CASSEPPSGRKTQYF.

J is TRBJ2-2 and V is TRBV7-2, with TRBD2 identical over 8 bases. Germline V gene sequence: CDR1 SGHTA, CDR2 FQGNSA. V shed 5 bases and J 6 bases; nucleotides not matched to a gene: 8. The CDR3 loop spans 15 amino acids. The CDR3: CASSPPGLDAGELFF. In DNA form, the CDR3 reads TGTGCCAGCAGCCCGCCGGGACTAGATGCCGGGGAGCTGTTTTTT.

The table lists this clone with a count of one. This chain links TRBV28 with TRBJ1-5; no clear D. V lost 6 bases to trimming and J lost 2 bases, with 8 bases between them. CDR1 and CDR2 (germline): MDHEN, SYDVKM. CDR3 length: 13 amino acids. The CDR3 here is CASSVVGNQPQHF. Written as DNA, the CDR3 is TGTGCCAGCAGCGTTGTTGGCAATCAGCCCCAGCATTTT.

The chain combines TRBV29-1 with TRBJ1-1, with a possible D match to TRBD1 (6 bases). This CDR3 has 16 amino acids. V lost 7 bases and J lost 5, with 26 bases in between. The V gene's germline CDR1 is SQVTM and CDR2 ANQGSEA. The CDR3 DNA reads TGCAGCGCGCAAAAAAGACCGACAGGTTTCCGGACTGAAGCTTTCTTT. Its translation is CSAQKRPTGFRTEAFF.

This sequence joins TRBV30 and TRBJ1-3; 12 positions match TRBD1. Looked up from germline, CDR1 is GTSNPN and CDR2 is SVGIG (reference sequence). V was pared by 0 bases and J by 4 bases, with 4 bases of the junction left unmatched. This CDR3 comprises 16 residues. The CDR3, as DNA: TGTGCCTGGAGTGTAGAGGGACAGGGGGCCGGAAACACCATATATTTT. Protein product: CAWSVEGQGAGNTIYF.

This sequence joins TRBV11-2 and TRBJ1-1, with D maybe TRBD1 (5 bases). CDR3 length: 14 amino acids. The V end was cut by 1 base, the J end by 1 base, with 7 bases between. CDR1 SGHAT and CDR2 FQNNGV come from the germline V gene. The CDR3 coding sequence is TGTGCCAGCAGCTTAGGGACACCGAACACTGAAGCTTTCTTT. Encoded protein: CASSLGTPNTEAFF.

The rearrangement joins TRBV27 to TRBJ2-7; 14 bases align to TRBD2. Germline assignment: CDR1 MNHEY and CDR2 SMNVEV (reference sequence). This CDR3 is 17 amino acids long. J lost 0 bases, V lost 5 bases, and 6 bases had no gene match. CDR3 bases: TGTGCCAGCAGTCCCAGACTAGCGGGAGGGAGCTCCTACGAGCAGTACTTC. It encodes CASSPRLAGGSSYEQYF.

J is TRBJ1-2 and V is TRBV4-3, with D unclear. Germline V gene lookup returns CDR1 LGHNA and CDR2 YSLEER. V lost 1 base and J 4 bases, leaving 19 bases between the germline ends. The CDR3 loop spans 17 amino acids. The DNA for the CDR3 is TGCGCCAGCAGCCAAGTCAGGAGGGAGCCCCCCTTCTATGGCTACACCTTC. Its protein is CASSQVRREPPFYGYTF.

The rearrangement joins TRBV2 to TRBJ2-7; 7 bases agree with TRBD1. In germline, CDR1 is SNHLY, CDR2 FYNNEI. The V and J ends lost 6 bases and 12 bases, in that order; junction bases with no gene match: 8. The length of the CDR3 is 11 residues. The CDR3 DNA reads TGTGCCAGCAGATTCGACAGGGTAGGGTACTTC. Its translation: CASRFDRVGYF.

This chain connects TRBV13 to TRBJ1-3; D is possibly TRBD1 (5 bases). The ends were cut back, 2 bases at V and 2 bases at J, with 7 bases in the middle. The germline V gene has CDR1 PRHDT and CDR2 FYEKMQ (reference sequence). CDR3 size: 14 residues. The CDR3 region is CASSLLGPGNTIYF. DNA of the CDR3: TGTGCCAGCAGCTTACTGGGGCCTGGAAACACCATATATTTT.

The CDR3 coding sequence is TGTGCCAGCAGCTTCATGGGACAGGGGGGAGAAAAACTGTTTTTT. It encodes CASSFMGQGGEKLFF. The chain links TRBV7-8 to TRBJ1-4; 11 nucleotides match TRBD1. Trimming took 3 bases from V and 8 from J; bases not matched to a gene: 5. The CDR3 contains 15 residues. Germline V CDR1 and CDR2: SGHVS, FQNEAQ.

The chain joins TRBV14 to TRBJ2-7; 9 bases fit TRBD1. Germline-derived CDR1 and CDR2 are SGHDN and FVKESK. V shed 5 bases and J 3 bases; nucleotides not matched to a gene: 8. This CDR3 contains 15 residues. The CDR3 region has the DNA TGTGCCAGCAGCTCCCCCAGGACAGGGGTCTACGAGCAGTACTTC. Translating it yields CASSSPRTGVYEQYF.

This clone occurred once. DNA of the CDR3: TGTGCCAGTAGTATAGGAGGGCAGGCCTTCACCTTC. This sequence encodes CASSIGGQAFTF. This chain joins TRBV19 and TRBJ1-2; D remains unclear. The V gene lost 1 base and the J gene lost 13 bases, with 13 bases spanning the gap. Germline CDR1 reads LNHDA; CDR2 reads SQIVND (reference sequence). The CDR3 totals 12 residues.

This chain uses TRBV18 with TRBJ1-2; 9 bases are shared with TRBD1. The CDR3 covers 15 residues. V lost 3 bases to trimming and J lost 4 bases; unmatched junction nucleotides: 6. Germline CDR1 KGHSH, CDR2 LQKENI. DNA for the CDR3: TGTGCCAGCTCACCCGGACAGGGGTTGATCTATGGCTACACCTTC. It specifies CASSPGQGLIYGYTF.

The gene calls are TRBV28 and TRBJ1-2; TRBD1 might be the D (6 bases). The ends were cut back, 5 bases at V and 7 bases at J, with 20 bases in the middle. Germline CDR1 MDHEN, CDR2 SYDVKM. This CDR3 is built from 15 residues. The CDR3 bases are TGTGCCAGCAGTCCCGGACAGACCCCCTCCAGTGGCTACACCTTC. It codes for CASSPGQTPSSGYTF.

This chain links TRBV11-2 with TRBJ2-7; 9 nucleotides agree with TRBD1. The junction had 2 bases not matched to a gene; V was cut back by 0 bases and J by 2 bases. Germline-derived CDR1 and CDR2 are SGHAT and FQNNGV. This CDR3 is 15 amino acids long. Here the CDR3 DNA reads TGTGCCAGCAGCTTAGAACAGGGGGCGCCCTACGAGCAGTACTTC. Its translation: CASSLEQGAPYEQYF.

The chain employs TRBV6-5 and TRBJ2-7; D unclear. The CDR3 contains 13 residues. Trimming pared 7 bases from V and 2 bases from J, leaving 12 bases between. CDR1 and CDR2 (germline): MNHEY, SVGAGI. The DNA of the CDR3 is TGTGCCAGCAAGCCATCCGGTCCCTACGAGCAGTACTTC. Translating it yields CASKPSGPYEQYF.

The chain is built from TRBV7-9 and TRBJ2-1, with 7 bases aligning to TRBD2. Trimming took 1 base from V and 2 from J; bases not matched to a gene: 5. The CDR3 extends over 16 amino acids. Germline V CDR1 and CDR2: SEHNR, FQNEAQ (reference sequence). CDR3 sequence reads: CASSLGSGLAYNEQFF. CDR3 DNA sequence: TGTGCCAGCAGCTTAGGTAGCGGGTTGGCCTACAATGAGCAGTTCTTC.

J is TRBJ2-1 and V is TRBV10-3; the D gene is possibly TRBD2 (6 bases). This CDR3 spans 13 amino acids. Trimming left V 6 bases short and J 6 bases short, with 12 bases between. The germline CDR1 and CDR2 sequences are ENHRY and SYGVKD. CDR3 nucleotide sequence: TGTGCCATCAGGGGAGGTGGAGTCAATGAGCAGTTCTTC. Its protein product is CAIRGGGVNEQFF.